The 5 T cell receptor beta chains below all came from one sample that was sequenced in a study of blood T cell repertoires in COVID-19. Clones were sequenced by immunoSEQ multiplex PCR, and TCRdb holds only the in-frame ones, with some missing. The sample has more than 250,000 clones; about 90% are singletons. The sample consisted of PBMCs or T cells enriched from blood (not recorded which). All receptors derive from a woman aged 18-29 years with acute COVID-19.

This clone was observed a single time. This chain connects TRBV7-9 to TRBJ2-7, with 11 bases matching TRBD2. Trimming cost V 3 bases and J 5 bases; bases outside gene matches: 3. The V gene's germline CDR1 is SEHNR and CDR2 FQNEAQ (reference sequence). The length of the CDR3 is 14 residues. In nucleotides, the CDR3 is TGTGCCAGCAGCTTTGTAGCGGGAGGGAACGAGCAGTACTTC. Translating it yields CASSFVAGGNEQYF. Drawing the rest from reference TRBV7-9 and TRBJ2-7, the complete variable domain is DTGVSQNPRHKITKRGQNVTFRCDPISEHNRLYWYRQTLGQGPEFLTYFQNEAQLEKSRLLSDRFSAERPKGSFSTLEIQRTEQGDSAMYLCASSFVAGGNEQYFGPGTRLTVT.

The V gene is TRBV6-5, the J gene TRBJ1-6, with a weak D call TRBD1 (5 bases). Germline CDR1 and CDR2: MNHEY and SVGAGI. V was pared by 4 bases and J by 9 bases, with 16 bases between. The CDR3 has 15 residues. The CDR3 spells CASSSTAGRSSPLHF. CDR3 coding DNA: TGTGCCAGCAGTTCCACCGCGGGGCGGAGTTCACCCCTCCACTTT.

Note on this clone: Other DNA sequences from this sample encode an identical CDR3 as well. The V call is TRBV12-3 or TRBV12-4, the J call TRBJ1-1; TRBD1 matches at 7 bases. The CDR3 extends over 13 amino acids. Trimming took 3 bases from V and 4 from J; bases not matched to a gene: 2. The CDR3 sequence is CASSFRGSTEAFF. DNA of the CDR3: TGTGCCAGCAGTTTCAGGGGGTCCACTGAAGCTTTCTTT.

The CDR3 sequence is CASSFLISYNEQFF. The CDR3 DNA follows: TGTGCCAGCAGCTTCCTAATCTCCTACAATGAGCAGTTCTTC. The V call is TRBV13, the J call TRBJ2-1; no firm D call. Germline CDR1 PRHDT, CDR2 FYEKMQ (reference sequence). Deletions cut 3 bases from V and 0 bases from J, with 6 bases between. The CDR3 is 14 residues long.

The gene calls are TRBV10-2 and TRBJ2-6, with 7 bases lining up with TRBD1. Germline V gene sequence: CDR1 WSHSY, CDR2 SAAADI. V trimming: 7 bases; J trimming: 4 bases; junction bases outside the gene matches: 7. The CDR3 length is 15 residues. CDR3 protein: CASNDRVLGANVLTF. In DNA, the CDR3 is TGCGCCAGCAACGACAGGGTTTTGGGGGCCAACGTCCTGACTTTC.